The 27 T cell receptor beta chains in this list originate from one sample, sequenced in a study of metastatic and nonmetastatic thyroid tumors. Each patient came to thyroid surgery without any prior treatment (of any kind). Via MiXCR, TCRdb re-called the PCR reads. This table holds about 35,000 clones, about a sixth found once. Specimen: blood. These receptors all come from a male donor with papillary thyroid cancer or a benign thyroid nodule (not recorded which). Some clones in this sample may be carry-over from other donors' samples.

The chain combines TRBV19 with TRBJ1-1; tentatively, D is TRBD1 (6 bases). Trimming removed 4 bases at V and 5 bases at J, with 17 bases between. CDR3 size: 15 residues. CDR1 and CDR2 from the germline V gene are LNHDA and SQIVND (reference sequence). Written as DNA, the CDR3 is TGTGCCAGTAGTAAAAACTACAGGGAGGGAACTGAAGCTTTCTTT. Residues: CASSKNYREGTEAFF. Full variable domain (remainder filled in from reference TRBV19 and TRBJ1-1): DGGITQSPKYLFRKEGQNVTLSCEQNLNHDAMYWYRQDPGQGLRLIYYSQIVNDFQKGDIAEGYSVSREKKESFPLTVTSAQKNPTAFYLCASSKNYREGTEAFFGQGTRLTVV.

This clone has a count of ten or more. This sequence joins TRBV13 and TRBJ2-5; 9 positions match TRBD2. Trimming removed 2 bases from V and 0 bases from J; junction bases left unmatched: 1. The germline gives CDR1 PRHDT, CDR2 FYEKMQ (reference sequence). This CDR3 is built from 15 residues. CDR3 amino acids: CASSLLAGNQETQYF. Written as DNA, the CDR3 is TGTGCCAGCAGCTTACTAGCGGGGAACCAAGAGACCCAGTACTTC.

This clone was seen many times. V is TRBV3-1 and J is TRBJ1-1; 10 bases are a match to TRBD1. V lost 6 bases, J lost 4 bases, and 11 bases stayed unmatched. CDR1 and CDR2 from the germline V gene are LGHDT and YNNKEL (reference sequence). CDR3 length equals 16 residues. CDR3 in DNA: TGTGCCAGCAGGCTAGACCGGGACAGGGGTAGCACTGAAGCTTTCTTT. This encodes CASRLDRDRGSTEAFF.

This clone was detected ten times or more. The chain uses TRBV6-1 and TRBJ2-2; the match to TRBD2 covers 10 bases. In germline, CDR1 is MNHNS, CDR2 SASEGT. This CDR3 comprises 17 residues. The ends lost 6 bases at V and 6 bases at J; junction bases unmatched: 13. For the CDR3, the DNA is TGTGCCAGCAGCACAAAAAGGTCACTAGCGGGGCCCGGGGAGCTGTTTTTT. Translation: CASSTKRSLAGPGELFF.

V is TRBV11-2 and J is TRBJ1-5, with unresolved D. With 2 bases removed from V and 6 bases from J, the gap between germline ends came to 8 bases. This CDR3 is 13 amino acids long. Germline V CDR1 and CDR2: SGHAT, FQNNGV. CDR3 residues: CASSLSSVQPQHF. CDR3 DNA sequence: TGTGCCAGCAGCTTATCTTCTGTTCAGCCCCAGCATTTT.

In the case of this clone: Lacking the conserved final phenylalanine or tryptophan, this CDR3 likely reflects a read error. The gene calls are TRBV5-6 and TRBJ1-3; D call uncertain. Germline V lookup: CDR1 SGHDT, CDR2 YYEEEE. The V end was cut by 0 bases, the J end by 4 bases, with 20 bases between. The CDR3 spans 18 residues. DNA for the CDR3: TGTGCCAGCAGCTTGGCCGGAGTGGCTGGGCTACCCGGAAACACCATATATTTA. Translating gives CASSLAGVAGLPGNTIYL.

This clone was observed at least ten times. This rearrangement joins TRBV6-1 to TRBJ1-2; weak D call: TRBD1 (6 bases). Per the germline V gene, CDR1 is MNHNS and CDR2 is SASEGT. The CDR3 has 13 amino acids. V gave up 6 bases and J gave up 6 bases, with 14 bases separating them. The CDR3 protein is CASSYNRQDGYTF. The CDR3, as DNA: TGTGCCAGCAGCTACAACCGACAGGATGGCTACACCTTC.

This clone was seen at least ten times. V and J are TRBV7-2 and TRBJ2-7; possible D gene TRBD2, 5 bases. V lost 1 base to trimming and J lost 3 bases, with 10 bases between them. Germline V CDR1 and CDR2: SGHTA, FQGNSA. The CDR3 contains 14 residues. CDR3: CASSLGLANYEQYF. As DNA, the CDR3 is TGTGCCAGCAGCTTAGGGCTAGCTAACTACGAGCAGTACTTC.

There are many counts of this clone. The chain joins TRBV10-3 to TRBJ1-4, with 7 bases identical to TRBD1. This CDR3 contains 15 residues. The V gene end was trimmed by 4 bases and the J gene end by 6 bases; junction bases not matched to a gene: 8. Germline V gene sequence: CDR1 ENHRY, CDR2 SYGVKD. As DNA, the CDR3 is TGTGCCATCAGTGCTAAGGGGGCGAGGGATGAAAAACTGTTTTTT. It translates to CAISAKGARDEKLFF.

This clone is medium-sized by share. V usage is TRBV2 and J usage is TRBJ2-7; 11 bases map to TRBD2. The CDR3 is 15 amino acids. The germline CDR1 and CDR2 sequences are SNHLY and FYNNEI. The V and J ends lost 6 bases and 1 base, in that order; junction bases with no gene match: 5. The CDR3 DNA is TGTGCCAGCAGGGTGACTAGCGGGAATTCCTACGAGCAGTACTTC. This encodes CASRVTSGNSYEQYF. Together with reference TRBV2 and TRBJ2-7, the CDR3 gives the full variable domain: EPEVTQTPSHQVTQMGQEVILRCVPISNHLYFYWYRQILGQKVEFLVSFYNNEISEKSEIFDDQFSVERPDGSNFTLKIRSTKLEDSAMYFCASRVTSGNSYEQYFGPGTRLTVT.

This clone was seen repeatedly, ten times or more. This sequence joins TRBV29-1 and TRBJ2-5, with 11 bases fitting TRBD2. There are 16 residues in the CDR3. Per the germline V gene, CDR1 is SQVTM and CDR2 is ANQGSEA. Trimming removed 7 bases from V and 2 bases from J; junction bases left unmatched: 12. The CDR3 sequence: CSAERLAGQTQETQYF. The CDR3 DNA sequence: TGCAGCGCCGAAAGACTAGCGGGACAAACTCAAGAGACCCAGTACTTC.

This clone was seen ten or more times. The V gene is TRBV11-2, the J gene TRBJ2-1; possible D gene TRBD2, 6 bases. The germline gives CDR1 SGHAT, CDR2 FQNNGV. V was pared by 5 bases and J by 4 bases, with 18 bases between. This CDR3 is 16 amino acids long. CDR3 sequence (DNA): TGTGCCAGCAGCCCCCGGGGCGGGGAACTTTACAATGAGCAGTTCTTC. This translates into CASSPRGGELYNEQFF.

Many counts were recorded for this clone. CDR3: CASSDPGSEAFF. In DNA form, the CDR3 reads TGTGCCAGCAGTGATCCCGGTTCAGAAGCTTTCTTT. The V and J genes are TRBV6-1 and TRBJ1-1; D is undetermined. Germline assignment: CDR1 MNHNS and CDR2 SASEGT. V was clipped by 3 bases and J by 8 bases, with 10 bases between them. This CDR3 is 12 amino acids long.

In its sample, this clone was seen many times. One junction end does not reproduce the germline sequence, and a read error may be involved. For the CDR3, the DNA is TGTGCCGGCAACCGACAGGGGGGGAACACTGAAGCTTTCTTC. It encodes CAGNRQGGNTEAFF. The chain carries TRBV6-1 and TRBJ1-1; 9 nucleotides agree with TRBD1. The CDR3 totals 14 residues. Germline V gives CDR1 MNHNS, CDR2 SASEGT.

This clone was seen many times. This sequence joins TRBV29-1 and TRBJ1-1; a possible D gene is TRBD1 (5 bases). Trimming removed 4 bases at V and 2 bases at J, with 11 bases between. This CDR3 comprises 13 residues. Germline CDR1 is SQVTM and CDR2 is ANQGSEA. In DNA, the CDR3 is TGCAGCGTTGCGGGGCAGGGAAACACTGAAGCTTTCTTT. This codes for CSVAGQGNTEAFF.

This clone showed up just a few times. The chain employs TRBV6-1 and TRBJ1-1; D gene unclear. The germline V gene has CDR1 MNHNS and CDR2 SASEGT. V was clipped by 7 bases and J by 6 bases, with 15 bases between them. This CDR3 contains 13 residues. CDR3 sequence: CASKVSIWAEAFF. The CDR3 bases are TGTGCCAGCAAAGTATCTATCTGGGCTGAAGCTTTCTTT.

This clone was recorded at least ten times. The chain recombines TRBV4-1 with TRBJ2-1; D is unresolved. The V and J ends lost 1 base and 5 bases respectively, with 12 bases between them. Germline lookup yields CDR1 MGHRA and CDR2 YSYEKL. The CDR3 consists of 15 residues. CDR3 coding DNA: TGCGCCAGCAGCCAAGTTCTCGTCACTAACAATGAGCAGTTCTTC. Amino acids: CASSQVLVTNNEQFF.

This clone was seen many times. The chain recombines TRBV7-9 with TRBJ2-1, with D possibly TRBD1 on 6 matching bases. Germline CDR1 reads SEHNR; CDR2 reads FQNEAQ (reference sequence). Trimming left V 2 bases short and J 12 bases short, with 23 bases between. This CDR3 has 16 amino acids. The CDR3 nucleotides are TGTGCCAGCAGCTTATTAGGGGCAGGGGCGCTCGATGGGCAGTTCTTC. It translates to CASSLLGAGALDGQFF.

In this sample, this clone turned up a few times. This clone may be a read error of a much larger clone one base away. The genes are TRBV5-6 and TRBJ2-7; weak D call: TRBD2 (6 bases). The CDR3 sequence is 15 residues long. Germline V gene lookup returns CDR1 SGHDT and CDR2 YYEEEE. V was trimmed by 3 bases and J by 3 bases, leaving 16 bases between them. CDR3 sequence (DNA): TGTGCCAGCAGCTCCCCCCCGGGAGCAAACTACGAGCAGTACTTC. This gives the protein CASSSPPGANYEQYF. Full variable domain (remainder filled in from reference TRBV5-6 and TRBJ2-7): DAGVTQSPTHLIKTRGQQVTLRCSPKSGHDTVSWYQQALGQGPQFIFQYYEEEERQRGNFPDRFSGHQFPNYSSELNVNALLLGDSALYLCASSSPPGANYEQYFGPGTRLTVT.

This chain connects TRBV5-1 to TRBJ2-7; the D is unclear. This CDR3 has 14 amino acids. The germline V gene has CDR1 SGHRS and CDR2 YFSETQ. V was clipped by 4 bases and J by 2 bases, with 13 bases between them. DNA for the CDR3: TGCGCCAGCAGCGGATCACTGGCTACCTACGAGCAGTACTTC. Translated: CASSGSLATYEQYF.

The V call is TRBV5-4, the J call TRBJ2-2, with 7 bases aligning to TRBD2. V shed 1 base, J shed 7 bases, and the junction held 7 bases outside the gene matches. Looked up from germline, CDR1 is SGHNT and CDR2 is YYREEE (reference sequence). This CDR3 spans 15 amino acids. The CDR3 reads CASSLWGLAGGELFF. The DNA of the CDR3 is TGTGCCAGCAGCTTGTGGGGGTTAGCGGGCGGGGAGCTGTTTTTT.

This clone was counted ten times or more. This may come from a read error, since a much larger clone is one base off. Different DNA sequences within this sample yield the same CDR3. The chain recombines TRBV20-1 with TRBJ2-7; D is uncertain. The CDR3 covers 12 residues. V lost 0 bases and J 10 bases, leaving 13 bases between the germline ends. Germline V gene lookup returns CDR1 DFQATT and CDR2 SNEGSKA (reference sequence). The DNA of the CDR3 is TGCAGTGCTAGAGACCAGACGGCGCAACAGTACTTC. This codes for CSARDQTAQQYF.

This clone was counted ten times or more. This may stem from a read error, because a much larger clone lies one nucleotide away. The same CDR3 can be traced to other DNA sequences in this sample. The rearrangement uses TRBV7-9 and TRBJ1-3; D is ambiguous. This CDR3 has 15 residues. In germline, CDR1 is SEHNR, CDR2 FQNEAQ (reference sequence). V lost 5 bases, J lost 1 base, and 12 bases lay in between. DNA for the CDR3: TGTGCCAGCAGCGATACCACAAGTTCTGGAAACACCATATATTTT. It yields the protein CASSDTTSSGNTIYF. The variable domain in full, completed from reference TRBV7-9 and TRBJ1-3, reads DTGVSQNPRHKITKRGQNVTFRCDPISEHNRLYWYRQTLGQGPEFLTYFQNEAQLEKSRLLSDRFSAERPKGSFSTLEIQRTEQGDSAMYLCASSDTTSSGNTIYFGEGSWLTVV.

Ten or more counts support this clone. V and J are TRBV20-1 and TRBJ2-3, with TRBD2 identical over 7 bases. This CDR3 comprises 14 residues. The junction had 6 bases not matched to a gene; V was cut back by 1 base and J by 5 bases. The V gene's germline CDR1 is DFQATT and CDR2 SNEGSKA (reference sequence). The CDR3 sequence is CSARGGDYGDTQYF. The CDR3 nucleotides read TGCAGTGCTAGAGGGGGGGACTACGGAGATACGCAGTATTTT.

This clone has a handful of counts. CDR3 nucleotides: TGTGCCAGCTCCCCTAGCGGGACAGGGAATTCACCAATCCACTTT. This sequence encodes CASSPSGTGNSPIHF. The gene calls are TRBV6-4 and TRBJ1-6; 9 bases fit TRBD1. CDR3 length: 15 residues. Trimming at V came to 8 bases and at J to 17 bases, leaving 19 bases not matched to a gene. CDR1 and CDR2 (germline): MRHNA, SNTAGT.

This clone is judged medium-sized (0.01 to 0.1%). This rearrangement joins TRBV6-1 to TRBJ2-7; TRBD1 matches 9 bases. CDR3 length: 16 residues. The V gene's germline CDR1 is MNHNS and CDR2 SASEGT. Trimming took 1 base from V and 5 from J; bases not matched to a gene: 9. DNA for the CDR3: TGTGCCAGCAGTGAAGATCCCGGGACAGGGAGTAACGAGCAGTACTTC. Encoded protein: CASSEDPGTGSNEQYF.

This clone was detected only a few times. A single base separates this from a much larger clone, so it may be a read error. The V gene is TRBV13, the J gene TRBJ2-1; no definite D call. The germline gives CDR1 PRHDT, CDR2 FYEKMQ (reference sequence). This CDR3 spans 15 amino acids. V lost 5 bases and J lost 5, with 16 bases in between. The DNA of the CDR3 is TGTGCCAGCAGCCAAGTCCGGCTAGGAGACAATGAGCAGTTCTTC. Its protein product is CASSQVRLGDNEQFF.